The 17 T cell receptor beta chains reported below all come from one sample, sequenced in a study of blood T cell repertoires in COVID-19. The data were produced by immunoSEQ multiplex PCR, yet TCRdb's version contains in-frame clones alone and is incomplete. The sample contains some 670,000 clones, about 90% of which appear only once. The material sequenced was peripheral blood. The receptors come from a young woman with acute or convalescent COVID-19.

The chain has TRBV27 and TRBJ2-4; 7 nucleotides agree with TRBD1. V dropped 5 bases and J dropped 2; count of bases not matched to a gene: 12. The CDR3 length is 17 residues. Germline lookup yields CDR1 MNHEY and CDR2 SMNVEV (reference sequence). The CDR3: CASSPLDRVGTKNIQYF. The DNA for the CDR3 is TGTGCCAGCAGTCCCCTCGACAGGGTTGGGACCAAAAACATTCAGTACTTC.

This chain connects TRBV27 to TRBJ2-7, with D perhaps matching TRBD1 (6 bases). CDR1 MNHEY and CDR2 SMNVEV come from the germline V gene (reference sequence). This CDR3 region has 15 residues. With 2 bases removed from V and 0 bases from J, the gap between germline ends came to 11 bases. The DNA of the CDR3 is TGTGCCAGCAGTTTAGGGGGACACAGCTCCTACGAGCAGTACTTC. This encodes CASSLGGHSSYEQYF.

This clone was found once. The rearrangement uses TRBV4-1 and TRBJ1-2; no definite D call. There are 14 residues in the CDR3. V lost 3 bases, J lost 8 bases, and 16 bases lay in between. Germline CDR1 reads MGHRA; CDR2 reads YSYEKL. CDR3 region: CASSHVARPEGYTF. In nucleotides, the CDR3 is TGCGCCAGCAGCCATGTCGCCAGGCCCGAGGGCTACACCTTC.

This chain links TRBV6-5 with TRBJ1-1; possible D gene TRBD1, 6 bases. Trimming took off 2 bases at V and 9 bases at J, with 19 bases between the two ends. Germline assignment: CDR1 MNHEY and CDR2 SVGAGI. The CDR3 is made up of 15 amino acids. CDR3 amino acids: CASSYPAQGMGKAFF. The CDR3 coding sequence is TGTGCCAGCAGTTACCCGGCTCAGGGGATGGGGAAAGCTTTCTTT.

V is TRBV11-2 and J is TRBJ1-1, with D perhaps TRBD1 (5 bases). In germline, CDR1 is SGHAT, CDR2 FQNNGV. Trimming cost V 5 bases and J 7 bases, with 14 bases left between them. The CDR3 extends over 13 amino acids. The CDR3 DNA is TGTGCCAGCAGCCACCGACAGACCCATGAAGCTTTCTTT. It codes for CASSHRQTHEAFF.

J is TRBJ2-5 and V is TRBV5-1; D may be TRBD1 (6 bases). Germline CDR1 is SGHRS and CDR2 is YFSETQ. CDR3 length equals 15 residues. V gave up 4 bases and J gave up 5 bases, with 18 bases separating them. The CDR3, as DNA: TGCGCCAGCAGCCTTTCACAGGGATCTCAGGAGACCCAGTACTTC. Residues: CASSLSQGSQETQYF. Together with reference TRBV5-1 and TRBJ2-5, the CDR3 gives the full variable domain: KAGVTQTPRYLIKTRGQQVTLSCSPISGHRSVSWYQQTPGQGLQFLFEYFSETQRNKGNFPGRFSGRQFSNSRSEMNVSTLELGDSALYLCASSLSQGSQETQYFGPGTRLLVL.

This chain connects TRBV6-5 to TRBJ1-2; 7 positions match TRBD1. CDR3 size: 14 residues. Germline CDR1 and CDR2: MNHEY and SVGAGI. V was pared by 2 bases and J by 7 bases, with 7 bases of the junction left unmatched. This chain's CDR3 is CASSYGDRASGYTF. CDR3 coding DNA: TGTGCCAGCAGTTACGGCGACAGGGCTTCTGGCTACACCTTC.

Here the CDR3 reads CASSPTKITAYEQYF. In nucleotides, the CDR3 is TGCGCCAGCAGCCCAACCAAAATAACAGCCTACGAGCAGTACTTC. This chain uses TRBV5-1 with TRBJ2-7; D uncertain. V lost 4 bases and J lost 2, with 16 bases in between. From germline, CDR1 is SGHRS and CDR2 YFSETQ. This CDR3 has 15 amino acids.

This chain joins TRBV6-5 and TRBJ2-2, with D uncertain. Trimming shortened V by 6 bases and J by 7 bases, and 6 bases separated the two germline ends. Germline CDR1 reads MNHEY; CDR2 reads SVGAGI. CDR3 length: 11 residues. CDR3 bases: TGTGCCAGCAGGGGCGACGGGGAGCTGTTTTTT. Encoded protein: CASRGDGELFF.

This clone was detected only once. The rearrangement joins TRBV3-1 (or the pseudogene TRBV3-2) to TRBJ2-5; the D gene is possibly TRBD2 (6 bases). The CDR3 spans 17 residues. Trimming stripped 4 bases from V and 4 bases from J, with 22 bases between. Germline CDR1 is LGHDT and CDR2 is YNNKEL (reference sequence). In DNA, the CDR3 is TGTGCCAGCAGCCCTACCCGGGACTTCGCTCCAGGAGAGACCCAGTACTTC. This translates into CASSPTRDFAPGETQYF.

The chain is built from TRBV5-1 and TRBJ2-7; TRBD1 matches 9 bases. Unmatched junction bases numbered 10, after V lost 3 bases and J lost 3 bases. Per the germline V gene, CDR1 is SGHRS and CDR2 is YFSETQ. This CDR3 contains 16 residues. CDR3: CASSWDRDVPIYEQYF. CDR3 DNA: TGCGCCAGCAGCTGGGACAGGGACGTCCCAATCTACGAGCAGTACTTC. Complete variable domain (other parts from reference TRBV5-1 and TRBJ2-7): KAGVTQTPRYLIKTRGQQVTLSCSPISGHRSVSWYQQTPGQGLQFLFEYFSETQRNKGNFPGRFSGRQFSNSRSEMNVSTLELGDSALYLCASSWDRDVPIYEQYFGPGTRLTVT.

This clone has only one observation. This sequence joins TRBV6-6 and TRBJ1-2; the match to TRBD1 covers 10 bases. Germline CDR1 is MNHNY and CDR2 is SVGAGI (reference sequence). V gave up 11 bases and J gave up 0 bases; unmatched junction bases: 0. This CDR3 contains 12 residues. This CDR3 reads CAGTGANYGYTF. DNA for the CDR3: TGTGCCGGGACAGGGGCTAACTATGGCTACACCTTC.

V gene TRBV7-3 combines with J gene TRBJ2-7; D not certain. V was cut by 2 bases and J by 7 bases, with 15 bases left in between. This CDR3 has 14 residues. Germline V gene data show CDR1 as SGHTA and CDR2 as FQGTGA. CDR3 sequence (DNA): TGTGCCAGCAGCTTACAGGTCGGTGCTCCAGAGCAGTACTTC. Translated: CASSLQVGAPEQYF.

This rearrangement joins TRBV7-9 to TRBJ2-3, with 13 positions matching TRBD2. Germline V CDR1 and CDR2: SEHNR, FQNEAQ (reference sequence). CDR3 length: 16 amino acids. Trimming took 3 bases from V and 2 from J; bases not matched to a gene: 2. The CDR3 loop is CASSLGLAGNTDTQYF. The DNA for the CDR3 is TGTGCCAGCAGCTTGGGACTAGCGGGGAACACAGATACGCAGTATTTT.

The rearrangement joins TRBV5-1 to TRBJ2-7; 11 bases are shared with TRBD2. This CDR3 is 17 amino acids long. V lost 2 bases, J lost 0 bases, and 7 bases stayed unmatched. Germline V lookup: CDR1 SGHRS, CDR2 YFSETQ. CDR3 protein: CASSFTSGGPSSYEQYF. In DNA, the CDR3 is TGCGCCAGCAGCTTCACTAGCGGGGGTCCCAGCTCCTACGAGCAGTACTTC. Full variable domain (remainder filled in from reference TRBV5-1 and TRBJ2-7): KAGVTQTPRYLIKTRGQQVTLSCSPISGHRSVSWYQQTPGQGLQFLFEYFSETQRNKGNFPGRFSGRQFSNSRSEMNVSTLELGDSALYLCASSFTSGGPSSYEQYFGPGTRLTVT.

This chain uses TRBV6-5 with TRBJ2-1, with 12 positions matching TRBD1. Looked up from germline, CDR1 is MNHEY and CDR2 is SVGAGI. This CDR3 contains 15 residues. Germline trimming cut 2 bases from V and 9 bases from J; bases unmatched to any gene: 5. The CDR3: CASSYLGQGAGEQFF. CDR3 coding DNA: TGTGCCAGCAGTTACCTGGGACAGGGGGCAGGTGAGCAGTTCTTC.

The V and J genes are TRBV6-2 or TRBV6-3 and TRBJ2-7; 11 bases map to TRBD2. This CDR3 comprises 17 residues. Germline values: CDR1 MNHEY, CDR2 SVGEGT. J was trimmed by 4 bases and V by 5 bases; bases with no gene match: 13. The CDR3 nucleotides read TGTGCCAGCAGTCAACCGAACCCCGGGACTAGCGGATACGAGCAGTACTTC. It codes for CASSQPNPGTSGYEQYF.